This passage covers 25 T cell receptor beta chains from one sample sequenced in a study of T cell responses to AZD1222 COVID-19 vaccine. Sequenced by immunoSEQ multiplex PCR; TCRdb stores in-frame clones only, minus some. Among some 130,000 clones listed, 93% were seen once. Sequenced material: peripheral blood, taken on day 0 of AZD1222 vaccination. The receptors stem from an adult in good health.

The rearrangement joins TRBV12-5 to TRBJ2-1, with TRBD2 matching 10 bases. Germline V CDR1 and CDR2: LGHNT, FRNRAP. The V and J ends lost 5 bases and 5 bases, in that order; junction bases with no gene match: 6. This CDR3 is built from 15 residues. For the CDR3, the DNA is TGTGCTAGTGGTCCAGGACTAGCGGTAAACAATGAGCAGTTCTTC. Protein sequence: CASGPGLAVNNEQFF.

This clone showed up just once. The V and J genes are TRBV13 and TRBJ2-1, with 8 bases identical to TRBD2. V lost 0 bases and J lost 10; bases outside the gene matches: 11. The germline gives CDR1 PRHDT, CDR2 FYEKMQ (reference sequence). CDR3 length: 16 residues. CDR3 sequence: CASSLGPSGRHREQFF. The CDR3 nucleotides read TGTGCCAGCAGCTTAGGGCCCAGCGGGAGACACAGAGAGCAGTTCTTC. Full variable domain (remainder filled in from reference TRBV13 and TRBJ2-1): AAGVIQSPRHLIKEKRETATLKCYPIPRHDTVYWYQQGPGQDPQFLISFYEKMQSDKGSIPDRFSAQQFSDYHSELNMSSLELGDSALYFCASSLGPSGRHREQFFGPGTRLTVL.

Notes on this clone: Different DNA sequences within this sample yield the same CDR3. The rearrangement uses TRBV5-1 and TRBJ1-5, with 8 bases aligning to TRBD1. With 0 bases clipped from V and 4 bases from J, the junction kept 0 bases outside the gene matches. Germline CDR1 reads SGHRS; CDR2 reads YFSETQ. This CDR3 contains 14 residues. CDR3 DNA: TGCGCCAGCAGCTTGGGGGACAGGAATCAGCCCCAGCATTTT. Its protein product is CASSLGDRNQPQHF.

In this sample, this clone turned up once. The rearrangement uses TRBV5-6 and TRBJ2-3; 12 positions agree with TRBD2. CDR1 and CDR2 (germline): SGHDT, YYEEEE. The ends lost 4 bases at V and 5 bases at J; junction bases unmatched: 5. The CDR3 extends over 15 amino acids. CDR3 sequence (DNA): TGTGCCAGCAGCCGACTAGCGGGAGTTGAAGATACGCAGTATTTT. Translating it yields CASSRLAGVEDTQYF. Combining the CDR3 with reference TRBV5-6 and TRBJ2-3 gives the whole variable domain DAGVTQSPTHLIKTRGQQVTLRCSPKSGHDTVSWYQQALGQGPQFIFQYYEEEERQRGNFPDRFSGHQFPNYSSELNVNALLLGDSALYLCASSRLAGVEDTQYFGPGTRLTVL.

The chain is built from TRBV9 and TRBJ1-1; D is perhaps TRBD1 (6 bases). The V gene lost 4 bases and the J gene lost 7 bases, with 14 bases spanning the gap. From germline, CDR1 is SGDLS and CDR2 YYNGEE. The CDR3 runs to 13 residues. In nucleotides, the CDR3 is TGTGCCAGCAGCCAAACAGGGTCACTTGAAGCTTTCTTT. This encodes CASSQTGSLEAFF.

This clone was counted only a few times. The rearrangement joins TRBV5-5 to TRBJ1-6; D not certain. V lost 0 bases to trimming and J lost 6 bases, with 4 bases between them. CDR3 length: 13 amino acids. Germline-derived CDR1 and CDR2 are SGHKS and YYEKEE (reference sequence). CDR3 sequence: CASSLASNSPLHF. CDR3 DNA sequence: TGTGCCAGCAGCTTGGCTTCTAATTCACCCCTCCACTTT.

The chain recombines TRBV20-1 with TRBJ1-2; 8 bases are a match to TRBD1. CDR1 and CDR2 (germline): DFQATT, SNEGSKA (reference sequence). Trimming cost V 3 bases and J 8 bases; bases outside gene matches: 8. The CDR3 is 13 residues long. Written as DNA, the CDR3 is TGCAGTGCTAGTCCGACAGGGGCGGGCGGCTACACCTTC. The encoded protein is CSASPTGAGGYTF.

This clone was detected once. V and J are TRBV28 and TRBJ1-2; tentative D call: TRBD1 (6 bases). Trimming removed 10 bases from V and 0 bases from J, with 18 bases in between. The CDR3 has 15 residues. Germline lookup yields CDR1 MDHEN and CDR2 SYDVKM. DNA of the CDR3: TGTGCCACAAGATCCTGGGGGGCCTCTAACTATGGCTACACCTTC. It translates to CATRSWGASNYGYTF.

This rearrangement joins TRBV7-3 to TRBJ2-3; perhaps TRBD2 as D (5 bases). Germline-derived CDR1 and CDR2 are SGHTA and FQGTGA. The V and J ends lost 5 bases and 4 bases respectively, with 13 bases between them. The CDR3 consists of 14 residues. The CDR3 nucleotides read TGTGCCAGCAGCCTTGGACTTAGGGCAGATACGCAGTATTTT. Protein sequence: CASSLGLRADTQYF.

The chain employs TRBV5-6 and TRBJ1-4; 7 nucleotides match TRBD1. V shed 2 bases and J 7 bases; nucleotides not matched to a gene: 8. The CDR3 length is 15 residues. Germline-derived CDR1 and CDR2 are SGHDT and YYEEEE. The CDR3 DNA reads as TGTGCCAGCAGCTTCTTCGACAGGGAGGGTGAAAAACTGTTTTTT. It is translated as CASSFFDREGEKLFF.

The chain carries TRBV2 and TRBJ1-3, with D uncertain. Between the trimmed V and J ends, which lost 1 base and 0 bases, there was a span of 1 base. This CDR3 comprises 13 residues. Germline V lookup: CDR1 SNHLY, CDR2 FYNNEI. The CDR3 region is CASSEGSGNTIYF. The CDR3 region has the DNA TGTGCCAGCAGTGAAGGCTCTGGAAACACCATATATTTT.

CDR3 coding DNA: TGTGCCTGGAGTGCTCCTGAGCGATACTATGGCTACACCTTC. Protein sequence: CAWSAPERYYGYTF. This sequence joins TRBV30 and TRBJ1-2; unclear D gene. The CDR3 contains 14 residues. Germline V gene data show CDR1 as GTSNPN and CDR2 as SVGIG (reference sequence). Trimming removed 1 base from V and 3 bases from J, with 12 bases in between.

The rearrangement uses TRBV7-6 and TRBJ1-1; possible D gene TRBD1, 5 bases. Germline CDR1 and CDR2: SGHVS and FNYEAQ. The V and J ends lost 2 bases and 4 bases respectively, with 17 bases between them. The CDR3 covers 16 residues. CDR3 nucleotide sequence: TGTGCCAGCAGCTTACAAACCGACCAGAGGGGCACTGAAGCTTTCTTT. This codes for CASSLQTDQRGTEAFF.

The chain combines TRBV3-1 (or the pseudogene TRBV3-2) with TRBJ2-4, with 12 bases lining up with TRBD1. Germline values: CDR1 LGHDT, CDR2 YNNKEL (reference sequence). The CDR3 runs 18 residues. V trimming: 4 bases; J trimming: 9 bases; junction bases outside the gene matches: 16. CDR3 DNA: TGTGCCAGCAGCCCGTCCTGGACCGGGGACAGGGGGCAGGTCATTCAGTACTTC. It yields the protein CASSPSWTGDRGQVIQYF.

This chain connects TRBV7-3 to TRBJ2-3, with a tentative D call TRBD2 (6 bases). This CDR3 contains 16 residues. Germline CDR1 SGHTA, CDR2 FQGTGA. The V end was cut by 1 base, the J end by 0 bases, with 11 bases between. Here the CDR3 DNA reads TGTGCCAGCAGCTTAAATCGGGCGGGAAGCACAGATACGCAGTATTTT. Its translation is CASSLNRAGSTDTQYF.

This clone was seen a single time. This rearrangement joins TRBV19 to TRBJ1-5, with TRBD1 matching over 9 bases. Germline V gene lookup returns CDR1 LNHDA and CDR2 SQIVND (reference sequence). The CDR3 extends over 16 amino acids. Unmatched junction bases numbered 8, after V lost 4 bases and J lost 4 bases. Here the CDR3 reads CASSTWGQGGNQPQHF. CDR3 nucleotides: TGTGCCAGTAGTACATGGGGACAGGGAGGTAATCAGCCCCAGCATTTT.

The chain carries TRBV19 and TRBJ1-5; D is uncertain. The V end was cut by 1 base, the J end by 0 bases, with 4 bases between. In germline, CDR1 is LNHDA, CDR2 SQIVND (reference sequence). CDR3 size: 14 residues. CDR3 nucleotides: TGTGCCAGTAGTATAGGGTATAGCAATCAGCCCCAGCATTTT. Translation: CASSIGYSNQPQHF.

The chain uses TRBV6-5 and TRBJ1-5; D gene ambiguous. The CDR3 is 13 amino acids. The germline CDR1 and CDR2 sequences are MNHEY and SVGAGI. V was pared by 8 bases and J by 0 bases, with 8 bases between. CDR3 amino acids: CASASSSNQPQHF. The DNA for the CDR3 is TGTGCCAGCGCTTCCTCTAGCAATCAGCCCCAGCATTTT.

The chain couples TRBV5-1 to TRBJ1-1; D unresolved. V was clipped by 2 bases and J by 1 base, with 9 bases between them. Germline values: CDR1 SGHRS, CDR2 YFSETQ. CDR3 length: 14 amino acids. CDR3 bases: TGCGCCAGCAGCTTAGGGCTTTCGAACACTGAAGCTTTCTTT. It is translated as CASSLGLSNTEAFF.

The chain has TRBV30 and TRBJ1-5; D gene ambiguous. In germline, CDR1 is GTSNPN, CDR2 SVGIG (reference sequence). The CDR3 sequence is 14 residues long. Trimming cost V 2 bases and J 3 bases, with 11 bases left between them. The CDR3 loop reads CAWSKGHPNQPQHF. For the CDR3, the DNA is TGTGCCTGGAGTAAAGGGCATCCCAATCAGCCCCAGCATTTT.

The V call is TRBV4-2, the J call TRBJ1-6, with 9 nucleotides matching TRBD1. Germline V CDR1 and CDR2: LGHNA, YNFKEQ. This CDR3 region has 17 residues. V lost 0 bases to trimming and J lost 8 bases; unmatched junction nucleotides: 8. CDR3 in DNA: TGTGCCAGCAGCCAAGAACCCCGGACAGGGGCGGATTCACCCCTCCACTTT. It encodes CASSQEPRTGADSPLHF.

V and J are TRBV6-5 and TRBJ1-1; D is perhaps TRBD1 (5 bases). V lost 4 bases, J lost 1 base, and 7 bases lay in between. This CDR3 has 13 residues. CDR1 is MNHEY, CDR2 SVGAGI, per germline. This CDR3 is CASSSGTNTEAFF. CDR3 coding DNA: TGTGCCAGCAGTTCGGGGACGAACACTGAAGCTTTCTTT.

The J gene is TRBJ1-5, the V gene TRBV15; possible D gene TRBD1, 6 bases. V was clipped by 5 bases and J by 0 bases, with 14 bases between them. The CDR3 is 16 residues long. CDR1 is LNHNV and CDR2 is YYDKDF in the germline V gene (reference sequence). This CDR3 reads CATSAEYRASNQPQHF. CDR3 nucleotides: TGTGCCACCAGCGCCGAGTACAGGGCTAGCAATCAGCCCCAGCATTTT.

The rearrangement links TRBV6-4 to TRBJ2-3; 7 bases line up with TRBD2. V shed 2 bases and J 4 bases; nucleotides not matched to a gene: 6. The CDR3 covers 15 residues. The germline V gene has CDR1 MRHNA and CDR2 SNTAGT. DNA for the CDR3: TGTGCCAGCAGTGACCGGGGGGAGGCCTCAGATACGCAGTATTTT. Translating gives CASSDRGEASDTQYF.

V is TRBV10-3 and J is TRBJ1-3; D gene unclear. This CDR3 spans 13 amino acids. Trimming stripped 0 bases from V and 4 bases from J, with 4 bases between. Germline V gives CDR1 ENHRY, CDR2 SYGVKD. The CDR3 protein is CAISESKGNTIYF. The CDR3 DNA reads as TGTGCCATCAGTGAGTCGAAAGGAAACACCATATATTTT.